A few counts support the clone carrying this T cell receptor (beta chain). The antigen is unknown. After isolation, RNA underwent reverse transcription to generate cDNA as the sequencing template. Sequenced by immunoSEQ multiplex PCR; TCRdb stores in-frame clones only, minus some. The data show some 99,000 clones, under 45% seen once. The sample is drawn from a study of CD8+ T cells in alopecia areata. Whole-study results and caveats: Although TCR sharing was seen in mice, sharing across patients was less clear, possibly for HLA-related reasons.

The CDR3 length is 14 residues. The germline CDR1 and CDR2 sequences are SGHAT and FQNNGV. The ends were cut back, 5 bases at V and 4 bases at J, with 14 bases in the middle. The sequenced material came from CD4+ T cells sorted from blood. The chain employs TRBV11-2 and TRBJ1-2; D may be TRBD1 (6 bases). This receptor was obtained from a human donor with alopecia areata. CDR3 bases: TGTGCCAGCAGCCCGGGGGGCAGGGGCTATGGCTACACCTTC. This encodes CASSPGGRGYGYTF.